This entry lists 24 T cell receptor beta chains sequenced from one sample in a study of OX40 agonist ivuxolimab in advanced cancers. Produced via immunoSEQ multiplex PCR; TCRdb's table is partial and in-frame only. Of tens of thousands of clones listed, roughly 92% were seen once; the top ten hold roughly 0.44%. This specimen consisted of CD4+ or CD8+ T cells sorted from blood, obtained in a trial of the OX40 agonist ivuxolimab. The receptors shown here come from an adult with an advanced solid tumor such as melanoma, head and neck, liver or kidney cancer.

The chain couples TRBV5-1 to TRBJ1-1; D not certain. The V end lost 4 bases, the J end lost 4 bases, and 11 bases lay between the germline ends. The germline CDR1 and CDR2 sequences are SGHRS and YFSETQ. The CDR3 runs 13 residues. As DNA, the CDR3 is TGCGCCAGCAGCCTGGGTTGGCCCACTGAAGCTTTCTTT. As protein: CASSLGWPTEAFF. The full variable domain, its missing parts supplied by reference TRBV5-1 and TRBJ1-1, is KAGVTQTPRYLIKTRGQQVTLSCSPISGHRSVSWYQQTPGQGLQFLFEYFSETQRNKGNFPGRFSGRQFSNSRSEMNVSTLELGDSALYLCASSLGWPTEAFFGQGTRLTVV.

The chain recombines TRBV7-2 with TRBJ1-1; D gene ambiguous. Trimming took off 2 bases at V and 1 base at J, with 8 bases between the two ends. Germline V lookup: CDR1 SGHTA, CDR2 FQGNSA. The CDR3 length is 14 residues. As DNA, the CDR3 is TGTGCCAGCAGCTTACACACAACGAACACTGAAGCTTTCTTT. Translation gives CASSLHTTNTEAFF.

The CDR3 sequence: CASSPRAKGYYEQYF. CDR3 coding DNA: TGTGCCAGCAGCCCCCGGGCCAAAGGGTACTACGAGCAGTACTTC. The rearrangement joins TRBV5-4 to TRBJ2-7; D not resolved. Trimming pared 4 bases from V and 3 bases from J, leaving 17 bases between. This CDR3 is built from 15 residues. The germline CDR1 and CDR2 sequences are SGHNT and YYREEE (reference sequence). Full variable domain (missing parts from reference TRBV5-4 and TRBJ2-7): ETGVTQSPTHLIKTRGQQVTLRCSSQSGHNTVSWYQQALGQGPQFIFQYYREEENGRGNFPPRFSGLQFPNYSSELNVNALELDDSALYLCASSPRAKGYYEQYFGPGTRLTVT.

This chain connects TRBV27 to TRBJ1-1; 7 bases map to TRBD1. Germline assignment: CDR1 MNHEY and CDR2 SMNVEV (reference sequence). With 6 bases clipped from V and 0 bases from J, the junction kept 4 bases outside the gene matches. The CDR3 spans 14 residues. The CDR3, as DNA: TGTGCCAGCAGCAGGGGGGTAATGAACACTGAAGCTTTCTTT. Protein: CASSRGVMNTEAFF.

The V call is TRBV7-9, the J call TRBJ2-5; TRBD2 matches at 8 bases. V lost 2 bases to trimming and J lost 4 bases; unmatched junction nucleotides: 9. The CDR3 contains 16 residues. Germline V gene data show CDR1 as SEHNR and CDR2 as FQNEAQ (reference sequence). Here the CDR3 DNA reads TGTGCCAGCAGCTTACTCCGGACTAGCTCTATAGAGACCCAGTACTTC. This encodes CASSLLRTSSIETQYF.

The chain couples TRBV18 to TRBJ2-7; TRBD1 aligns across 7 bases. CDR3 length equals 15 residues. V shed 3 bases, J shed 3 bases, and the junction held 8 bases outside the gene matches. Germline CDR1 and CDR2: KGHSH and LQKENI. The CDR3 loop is CASSPTGTDLYEQYF. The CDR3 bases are TGTGCCAGCTCACCTACCGGGACAGATCTCTACGAGCAGTACTTC. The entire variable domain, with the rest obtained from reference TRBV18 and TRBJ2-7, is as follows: NAGVMQNPRHLVRRRGQEARLRCSPMKGHSHVYWYRQLPEEGLKFMVYLQKENIIDESGMPKERFSAEFPKEGPSILRIQQVVRGDSAAYFCASSPTGTDLYEQYFGPGTRLTVT.

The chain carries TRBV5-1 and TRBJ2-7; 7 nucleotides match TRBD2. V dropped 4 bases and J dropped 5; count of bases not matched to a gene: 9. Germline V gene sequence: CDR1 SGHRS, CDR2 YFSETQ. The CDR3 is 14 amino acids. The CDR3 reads CASSPARAGDEQYF. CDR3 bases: TGCGCCAGCAGCCCGGCTAGGGCGGGAGACGAGCAGTACTTC.

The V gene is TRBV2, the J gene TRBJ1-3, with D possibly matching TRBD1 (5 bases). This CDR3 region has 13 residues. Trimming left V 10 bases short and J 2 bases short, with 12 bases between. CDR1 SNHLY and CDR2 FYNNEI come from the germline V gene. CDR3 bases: TGTGCCAACCGGGGGGGGGCTGGAAACACCATATATTTT. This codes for CANRGGAGNTIYF.

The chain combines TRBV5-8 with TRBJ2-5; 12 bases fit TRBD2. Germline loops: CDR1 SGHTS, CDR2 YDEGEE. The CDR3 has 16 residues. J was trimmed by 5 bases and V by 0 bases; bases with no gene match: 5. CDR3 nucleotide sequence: TGTGCCAGCAGCTTGGGACTAGCGGGAGTGTATGAGACCCAGTACTTC. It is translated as CASSLGLAGVYETQYF.

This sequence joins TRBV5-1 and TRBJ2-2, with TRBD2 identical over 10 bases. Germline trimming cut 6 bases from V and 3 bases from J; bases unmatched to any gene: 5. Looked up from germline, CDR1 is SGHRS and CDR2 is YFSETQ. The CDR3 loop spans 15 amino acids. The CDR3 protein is CASKGGLADTGELFF. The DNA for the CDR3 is TGCGCCAGCAAAGGAGGACTAGCGGACACCGGGGAGCTGTTTTTT.

In DNA, the CDR3 is TGTGCCAGCAGCTTGCAGAGAGGGGCTTCTTACAATGAGCAGTTCTTC. Its protein is CASSLQRGASYNEQFF. This chain joins TRBV5-4 and TRBJ2-1, with D perhaps given as TRBD1 or TRBD2 (5 bases each). Germline assignment: CDR1 SGHNT and CDR2 YYREEE (reference sequence). This CDR3 has 16 amino acids. V was shortened by 1 base and J by 4 bases, with 15 bases between the two germline ends.

CDR3 loop: CASSQDTRSSRNHNEQFF. The CDR3 DNA follows: TGTGCCAGCAGCCAAGATACTAGGTCTAGCAGAAATCACAATGAGCAGTTCTTC. V is TRBV4-2 and J is TRBJ2-1, with D tentatively TRBD2 (5 bases). This CDR3 is built from 18 residues. Germline V gene data show CDR1 as LGHNA and CDR2 as YNFKEQ. The germline V and J ends were trimmed by 0 bases and 5 bases, with 20 bases remaining between them.

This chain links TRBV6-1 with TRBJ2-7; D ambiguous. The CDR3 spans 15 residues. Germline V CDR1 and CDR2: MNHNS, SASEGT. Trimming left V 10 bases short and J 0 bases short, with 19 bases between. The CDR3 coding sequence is TGTGCCACGACGGACGGTTACATCAGCTCCTACGAGCAGTACTTC. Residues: CATTDGYISSYEQYF.

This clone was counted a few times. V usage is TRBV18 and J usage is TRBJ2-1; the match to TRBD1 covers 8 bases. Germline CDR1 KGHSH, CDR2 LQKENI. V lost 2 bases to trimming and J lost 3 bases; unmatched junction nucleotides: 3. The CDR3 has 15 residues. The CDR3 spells CASSPTGQGYNEQFF. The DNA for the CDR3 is TGTGCCAGCTCACCAACTGGACAGGGCTACAATGAGCAGTTCTTC.

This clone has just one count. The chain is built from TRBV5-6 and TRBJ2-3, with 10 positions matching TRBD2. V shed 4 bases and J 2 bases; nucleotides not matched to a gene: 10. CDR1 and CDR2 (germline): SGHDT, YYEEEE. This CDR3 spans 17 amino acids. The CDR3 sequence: CASSLKGLALLTDTQYF. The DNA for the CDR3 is TGTGCCAGCAGCCTCAAGGGACTAGCGCTACTCACAGATACGCAGTATTTT.

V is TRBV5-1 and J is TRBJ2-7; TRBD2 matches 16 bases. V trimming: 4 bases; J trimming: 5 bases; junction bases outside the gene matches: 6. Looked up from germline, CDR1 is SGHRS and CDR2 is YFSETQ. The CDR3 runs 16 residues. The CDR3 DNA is TGCGCCAGCAGCCCGGGACTAGCGGGAGGGCTTAACGAGCAGTACTTC. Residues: CASSPGLAGGLNEQYF.

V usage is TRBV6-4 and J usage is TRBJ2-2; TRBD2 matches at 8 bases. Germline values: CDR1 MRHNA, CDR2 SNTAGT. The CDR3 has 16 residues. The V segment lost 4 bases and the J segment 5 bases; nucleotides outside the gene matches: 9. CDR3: CASSVERGLTTGELFF. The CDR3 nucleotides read TGTGCCAGCAGTGTGGAGCGGGGGTTAACTACCGGGGAGCTGTTTTTT.

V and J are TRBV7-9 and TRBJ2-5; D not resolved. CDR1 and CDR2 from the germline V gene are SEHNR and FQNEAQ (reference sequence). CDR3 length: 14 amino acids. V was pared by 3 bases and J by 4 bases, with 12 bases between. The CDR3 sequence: CASSFGVGGETQYF. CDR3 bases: TGTGCCAGCAGCTTTGGGGTCGGTGGAGAGACCCAGTACTTC.

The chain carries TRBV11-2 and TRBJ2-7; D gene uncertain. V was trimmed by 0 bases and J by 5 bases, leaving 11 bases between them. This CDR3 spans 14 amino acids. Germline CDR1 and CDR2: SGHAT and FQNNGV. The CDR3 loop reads CASSLDLINDEQYF. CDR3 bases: TGTGCCAGCAGCTTAGATCTCATTAACGACGAGCAGTACTTC.

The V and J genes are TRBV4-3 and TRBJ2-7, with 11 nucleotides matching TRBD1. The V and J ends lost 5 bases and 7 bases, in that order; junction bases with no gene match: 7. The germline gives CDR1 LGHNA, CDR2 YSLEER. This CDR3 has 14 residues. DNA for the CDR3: TGCGCCAGCAGCACTGGACAGGGGGCGCGTGAGCAGTACTTC. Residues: CASSTGQGAREQYF.

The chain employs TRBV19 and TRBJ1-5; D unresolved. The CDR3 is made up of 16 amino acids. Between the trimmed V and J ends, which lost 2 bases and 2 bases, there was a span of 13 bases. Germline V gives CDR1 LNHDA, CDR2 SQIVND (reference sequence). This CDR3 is CASSIPDSGRNQPQHF. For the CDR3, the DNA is TGTGCCAGTAGTATACCCGATTCAGGTCGCAATCAGCCCCAGCATTTT.

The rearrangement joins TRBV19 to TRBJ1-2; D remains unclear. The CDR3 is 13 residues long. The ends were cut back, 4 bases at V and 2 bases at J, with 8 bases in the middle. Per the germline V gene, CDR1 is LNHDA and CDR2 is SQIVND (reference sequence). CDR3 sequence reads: CASSTQRNYGYTF. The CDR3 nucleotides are TGTGCCAGTAGTACACAGCGCAACTATGGCTACACCTTC. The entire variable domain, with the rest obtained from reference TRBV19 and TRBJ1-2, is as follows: DGGITQSPKYLFRKEGQNVTLSCEQNLNHDAMYWYRQDPGQGLRLIYYSQIVNDFQKGDIAEGYSVSREKKESFPLTVTSAQKNPTAFYLCASSTQRNYGYTFGSGTRLTVV.

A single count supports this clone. The CDR3 spells CASSPHSADPYEQYF. As DNA, the CDR3 is TGTGCCAGCAGCCCCCATAGCGCCGATCCCTACGAGCAGTACTTC. The J gene is TRBJ2-7, the V gene TRBV7-2, with D possibly being TRBD2 (5 bases). CDR1 SGHTA and CDR2 FQGNSA come from the germline V gene. V was clipped by 5 bases and J by 2 bases, with 16 bases between them. CDR3 size: 15 residues.

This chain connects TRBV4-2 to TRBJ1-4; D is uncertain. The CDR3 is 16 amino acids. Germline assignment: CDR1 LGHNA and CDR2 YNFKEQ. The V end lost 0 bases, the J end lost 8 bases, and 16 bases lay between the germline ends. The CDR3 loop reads CASSQDITESGEKLFF. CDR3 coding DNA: TGTGCCAGCAGCCAAGATATCACGGAGTCGGGGGAAAAACTGTTTTTT.